This section outlines one TCR beta chain sequence together with its context. This clone's antigen is unknown. One base away there is no much larger clone; base qualities are not given. Compared with germline, V lacks 5 bases and J lacks 7 bases; bases without a gene match: 7. CDR1 SGHAT and CDR2 FQNNGV were looked up in the germline V gene. Reading from cysteine to phenylalanine, the CDR3 counts 14 amino acids. CDR3 DNA is the only sequence kept; it has 42 bases, read in frame from the first base. The time point label, as the study defines it: cells obtained before transplantation from donor or recipient. CD3+CD4+ and CD3+CD8+ populations were FACS-sorted from unstimulated pre-transplant donor and recipient cells taken from spleen or lymph nodes. This sample is part of a study of graft-versus-host responses after intestinal transplantation (dated by TCRdb to the early 2020s). General notes on the study: Recipients received multivisceral, liver-intestinal, or isolated intestinal transplants. Every recipient was given anti-thymocyte globulin induction, then maintenance tacrolimus and steroids for 3 to 4 years. Bulk TCR-beta CDR3 sequencing was used to track graft-versus-host and host-versus-graft alloreactive T cell clones in the graft, circulation and bone marrow after intestinal transplantation. To identify alloreactive clones, pre-transplant mixed lymphocyte reaction products were sequenced and then compared with unstimulated pre-transplant donor and recipient T cells. The cohort enrolled about two dozen intestinal transplant recipients, one of whom was a retransplant, and a few patients without pretransplant specimens were excluded. Donor T cell macrochimerism was defined as a peak of at least 4% donor T cells among recipient peripheral blood mononuclear cells. Rather than going through the commercial service, samples from a few later patients were sequenced in-house on an Illumina MiSeq and processed with MiXCR.

The method was the immunoSEQ multiplex PCR assay. For most patients, genomic DNA was isolated with the Qiagen DNeasy Blood and Tissue Kit and sent frozen to Adaptive Biotechnologies for TCR sequencing. For most patients, high-throughput TCR-beta CDR3 sequencing of genomic DNA was performed by Adaptive Biotechnologies. The study's own analysis went as follows. TCR sequencing data for approximately 19 patients were retrieved from Adaptive's ImmunoSEQ software; three other patients were processed with MiXCR and VDJtools. To correct CD4 versus CD8 sorting errors, any sequence found in both subsets at a frequency ratio below 5:1 was removed. CDR3 nucleotide sequences shared between donor and recipient were removed because their origin could not be assigned. Alloreactive clones required at least 2-fold expansion over unstimulated cells and minimum CFSE-low frequency of 0.002% (template counts) or 0.001% (read counts). Clones were considered mappable if detected in sequenced pre-transplant spleen, lymph node, or MLR CFSE-low populations of the donor or recipient. The cumulative frequency of alloreactive clones was calculated as a percentage of all sequences, weighted by copy number. Not all clones reach the TCRdb copy of this immuneACCESS table, which keeps in-frame sequences only. Checked studies attribute under half of the gap to unresolved V genes and leave the rest unexplained. That table is the source of V, J and clone size, and D and trimming were worked out from the DNA. For this sample there are 100,000 or so clones; 92% appear just once. Around 0.17% of the sample belongs to the ten largest clones.

Broad study findings and their caveats: GvH clones turned up in recipient bone marrow, with some appearing earlier in ileal mucosa or blood, a pattern consistent with an intestinal mucosal origin. Early after transplant, declines in HvG clones were associated with peak levels of circulating GvH clones. In patients with donor T cell macrochimerism, the allografts had high GvH to HvG T cell clonal ratios. Conclusions were limited by the relatively low number and heterogeneity of intestinal transplant patients.

Here the chain combines TRBV11-2 and TRBJ2-5, and 10 junctional nucleotides match TRBD1. The sequence came from a human donor who received an intestinal transplant. The sample in question was unstimulated CD4+ T cells sorted from spleen or lymph node cells, obtained before intestinal transplant. Read as DNA, the sequence is TGTGCCAGCAGCCCGGGACAGGGGTTGGTGACCCAGTACTTC. This sequence encodes CASSPGQGLVTQYF.